Listed here are 19 T cell receptor beta chains from one sample, sequenced in a study of T cells in Graves' hyperthyroidism and ophthalmopathy. Amplified TCR beta CDR3 regions derived from RNA transcripts. TCR CDR3 regions were first amplified by RT-PCR with HTBI primers. Each CDR3 protein gets one entry after TCRdb re-called the multiplex PCR reads with MiXCR. The table includes 690,000 or so distinct CDR3 sequences, approximately 19% detected once. The sample comprised blood. The receptor set was obtained from a woman in her 50s with Graves' hyperthyroidism that later progressed to Graves' ophthalmopathy.

V is TRBV30 and J is TRBJ2-5, with 8 bases identical to TRBD1. The CDR3 length is 17 residues. V gave up 3 bases and J gave up 2 bases; unmatched junction bases: 14. CDR1 and CDR2 (germline): GTSNPN, SVGIG (reference sequence). The CDR3 region has the DNA TGTGCCTGGAGCATACACAGGGGGAACCTTAAACAAGAGACCCAGTACTTC. The encoded protein is CAWSIHRGNLKQETQYF. The whole variable domain, filled in from reference TRBV30 and TRBJ2-5, reads SQTIHQWPATLVQPVGSPLSLECTVEGTSNPNLYWYRQAAGRGLQLLFYSVGIGQISSEVPQNLSASRPQDRQFILSSKKLLLSDSGFYLCAWSIHRGNLKQETQYFGPGTRLLVL.

This clonotype was counted many times. The CDR3 here is CACQQPQHF. In DNA form, the CDR3 reads TGTGCCTGCCAGCAGCCCCAGCATTTT. The chain uses TRBV30 and TRBJ1-5, with no clear D. The CDR3 sequence is 9 residues long. Trimming removed 6 bases at V and 7 bases at J, with 4 bases between. From germline, CDR1 is GTSNPN and CDR2 SVGIG (reference sequence).

The chain is built from TRBV4-1 and TRBJ1-2; D is undetermined. Trimming removed 6 bases from V and 2 bases from J, with 16 bases in between. Germline values: CDR1 MGHRA, CDR2 YSYEKL. This CDR3 has 15 amino acids. The CDR3 DNA follows: TGCGCCAGCAGAACAAACACCGACGCCAACTATGGCTACACCTTC. Protein: CASRTNTDANYGYTF.

Ten or more counts support this clonotype. Here the CDR3 reads CASSERGQGRNGYTF. DNA of the CDR3: TGTGCCAGCAGCGAGCGGGGACAGGGACGTAATGGCTACACCTTC. The V and J genes are TRBV9 and TRBJ1-2; 9 nucleotides match TRBD1. Germline V CDR1 and CDR2: SGDLS, YYNGEE. The junction had 9 bases not matched to a gene; V was cut back by 3 bases and J by 6 bases. The CDR3 loop spans 15 amino acids. Full variable domain (rest looked up from reference TRBV9 and TRBJ1-2): DSGVTQTPKHLITATGQRVTLRCSPRSGDLSVYWYQQSLDQGLQFLIQYYNGEERAKGNILERFSAQQFPDLHSELNLSSLELGDSALYFCASSERGQGRNGYTFGSGTRLTVV.

The gene calls are TRBV20-1 and TRBJ1-5; 8 bases agree with TRBD1. Trimming cost V 2 bases and J 2 bases; bases outside gene matches: 2. This CDR3 is 14 amino acids long. In germline, CDR1 is DFQATT, CDR2 SNEGSKA (reference sequence). CDR3 residues: CSARKTGGNQPQHF. The CDR3 DNA follows: TGCAGTGCTAGAAAGACAGGGGGCAATCAGCCCCAGCATTTT.

This chain's CDR3 is CASTPAGELFF. CDR3 DNA: TGTGCCAGCACCCCCGCCGGGGAGCTGTTTTTT. The chain couples TRBV6-2 or TRBV6-3 to TRBJ2-2; D unclear. This CDR3 spans 11 amino acids. With 7 bases removed from V and 6 bases from J, the gap between germline ends came to 6 bases. The V gene's germline CDR1 is MNHEY and CDR2 SVGEGT.

This clonotype was seen at least ten times. This chain connects TRBV11-2 to TRBJ2-2; D gene ambiguous. V was clipped by 5 bases and J by 3 bases, with 19 bases between them. CDR3 length: 17 residues. Germline V gene lookup returns CDR1 SGHAT and CDR2 FQNNGV. The CDR3 region is CASSGNLSPAYTGELFF. CDR3 DNA: TGTGCCAGCAGCGGCAACCTTAGCCCCGCTTACACCGGGGAGCTGTTTTTT.

This clonotype was picked up many times. The chain recombines TRBV5-1 with TRBJ2-7; tentative D call: TRBD1 (6 bases). The CDR3 spans 14 residues. The V gene's germline CDR1 is SGHRS and CDR2 YFSETQ. The V end lost 4 bases, the J end lost 2 bases, and 13 bases lay between the germline ends. DNA for the CDR3: TGCGCCAGCAGCCCAGAACAGGGTCCCTACGAGCAGTACTTC. Protein product: CASSPEQGPYEQYF. Full variable domain (rest looked up from reference TRBV5-1 and TRBJ2-7): KAGVTQTPRYLIKTRGQQVTLSCSPISGHRSVSWYQQTPGQGLQFLFEYFSETQRNKGNFPGRFSGRQFSNSRSEMNVSTLELGDSALYLCASSPEQGPYEQYFGPGTRLTVT.

CDR3 bases: TGTGCCAGCAGCCAACGTGGGTTACTCTATGGCTACACCTTC. Amino acid sequence: CASSQRGLLYGYTF. The J gene is TRBJ1-2, the V gene TRBV14, with no clear D. Germline V gene sequence: CDR1 SGHDN, CDR2 FVKESK. This CDR3 has 14 amino acids. The V end lost 2 bases, the J end lost 4 bases, and 11 bases lay between the germline ends.

This clonotype was picked up many times. The chain joins TRBV2 to TRBJ2-5; 8 nucleotides agree with TRBD1. This CDR3 contains 16 residues. CDR1 and CDR2 (germline): SNHLY, FYNNEI. J gave up 2 bases and V 2 bases, and 7 bases lay outside the gene matches. The CDR3: CASSEFLTGVQETQYF. In DNA, the CDR3 is TGTGCCAGCAGTGAATTTTTGACAGGGGTTCAAGAGACCCAGTACTTC.

This clonotype was recorded once. The V call is TRBV20-1, the J call TRBJ2-1, with 8 bases matching TRBD2. The CDR3 is 16 amino acids. CDR1 DFQATT and CDR2 SNEGSKA come from the germline V gene (reference sequence). Trimming at V came to 3 bases and at J to 1 base, leaving 8 bases not matched to a gene. CDR3 coding DNA: TGCAGTGCTAGTGAAACGGGGGGGCCATCCTACAATGAGCAGTTCTTC. Translation gives CSASETGGPSYNEQFF.

This chain connects TRBV7-2 to TRBJ2-1; 7 nucleotides match TRBD2. The germline V gene encodes CDR1 SGHTA and CDR2 FQGNSA. CDR3 length: 17 residues. V lost 1 base, J lost 3 bases, and 9 bases stayed unmatched. The CDR3 bases are TGTGCCAGCAGCTTAGACTCGGTCGGGGGGAACTACAATGAGCAGTTCTTC. Residues: CASSLDSVGGNYNEQFF. The variable domain in full, completed from reference TRBV7-2 and TRBJ2-1, reads GAGVSQSPSNKVTEKGKDVELRCDPISGHTALYWYRQSLGQGLEFLIYFQGNSAPDKSGLPSDRFSAERTGGSVSTLTIQRTQQEDSAVYLCASSLDSVGGNYNEQFFGPGTRLTVL.

V is TRBV5-1 and J is TRBJ2-1; the match to TRBD2 covers 9 bases. Looked up from germline, CDR1 is SGHRS and CDR2 is YFSETQ. Unmatched junction bases numbered 9, after V lost 3 bases and J lost 2 bases. The CDR3 length is 17 residues. CDR3 residues: CASSSEKLAGAYNEQFF. The DNA of the CDR3 is TGCGCCAGCAGCTCGGAGAAGTTAGCGGGGGCCTACAATGAGCAGTTCTTC.

The chain uses TRBV5-1 and TRBJ2-3, with D tentatively TRBD2 (5 bases). This CDR3 has 13 residues. V was trimmed by 7 bases and J by 1 base, leaving 10 bases between them. Germline V lookup: CDR1 SGHRS, CDR2 YFSETQ. The CDR3 DNA follows: TGCGCCAGCGCGGACTTGCGCACAGATACGCAGTATTTT. This gives the protein CASADLRTDTQYF.

This clonotype was seen a handful of times. The gene calls are TRBV2 and TRBJ1-6, with TRBD1 matching 8 bases. The germline CDR1 and CDR2 sequences are SNHLY and FYNNEI. V was pared by 5 bases and J by 7 bases, with 7 bases of the junction left unmatched. CDR3 size: 15 residues. This CDR3 reads CASSPDRAGNSPLHF. DNA for the CDR3: TGTGCCAGCAGTCCGGACAGGGCAGGCAATTCACCCCTCCACTTT.

The chain employs TRBV6-5 and TRBJ2-4; 9 positions agree with TRBD1. Germline V gene sequence: CDR1 MNHEY, CDR2 SVGAGI. The CDR3 is 15 amino acids. Trimming took 0 bases from V and 9 from J; bases not matched to a gene: 6. In DNA form, the CDR3 reads TGTGCCAGCAGTTACTCGATGGGACAGGGTTCCATTCAGTACTTC. Translating gives CASSYSMGQGSIQYF.

This clonotype was counted ten times or more. The V call is TRBV11-3, the J call TRBJ2-2, with D uncertain. This CDR3 comprises 14 residues. Germline-derived CDR1 and CDR2 are SGHNT and YENEEA. V was pared by 1 base and J by 4 bases, with 7 bases between. The CDR3 here is CASSLVPGTGELFF. DNA for the CDR3: TGTGCCAGCAGCTTAGTGCCGGGCACCGGGGAGCTGTTTTTT.

This sequence joins TRBV6-1 and TRBJ1-6; D ambiguous. Germline assignment: CDR1 MNHNS and CDR2 SASEGT. V dropped 6 bases and J dropped 8 bases, with 14 bases sitting between them. The length of the CDR3 is 14 residues. In nucleotides, the CDR3 is TGTGCCAGCAGCAGAGCTACGTCCCATTCACCCCTCCACTTT. Translating gives CASSRATSHSPLHF.

This clonotype occurred many times. V and J are TRBV11-2 and TRBJ2-3; D might be TRBD1 (5 bases). Trimming removed 3 bases from V and 0 bases from J, with 13 bases in between. The CDR3 runs 16 residues. CDR1 and CDR2 from the germline V gene are SGHAT and FQNNGV. The CDR3 coding sequence is TGTGCCAGCAGCTTCAGACCCGGACAAAGCACAGATACGCAGTATTTT. Translation gives CASSFRPGQSTDTQYF.